This TCR beta chain was recovered during a study of graft-versus-host responses after intestinal transplantation. Study in general: Multivisceral, liver-intestinal, or isolated intestinal grafts were transplanted into recipients.

Measured with immunoSEQ multiplex PCR; TCRdb has only the in-frame clones, and not every one. This repertoire shows under 100,000 clones, around 80% found once; its top ten account for 0.65% to 0.95%. Unmatched junction bases numbered 7, after V lost 5 bases and J lost 2 bases. Germline V gene lookup returns CDR1 SEHNR and CDR2 FQNEAQ (reference sequence). This CDR3 contains 15 residues. Whole-study results and caveats: Recipient marrow harbored GvH clones, some of which surfaced first in ileum or blood.

A note on this clone: Its antigen is currently unknown.

The receptor's source is a human donor who received an intestinal transplant. The specimen comprised unstimulated CD4+ T cells sorted from spleen or lymph node cells, sampled before intestinal transplant. The rearrangement links TRBV7-9 to TRBJ2-3; TRBD1 matches 7 bases. The DNA for the CDR3 is TGTGCCAGCAGCCAAACAGGGGACCTCACAGATACGCAGTATTTT. Amino acid sequence: CASSQTGDLTDTQYF.